The rows below give T cell receptor beta chains drawn from one sample of a study of cytomegalovirus exposure and HLA in healthy donors. Libraries were prepared by immunoSEQ multiplex PCR; TCRdb keeps only in-frame clonotypes and omits some of them. Here the sample spans 92,000 or so clones, roughly 96% being singletons. The sequencing sample was made of PBMCs. The source of these receptors is a man aged 18 to 35 in good health and CMV-seronegative. Each CDR3 is given with its conserved first and last residue. The D gene is left open where the match is weak. Rows give clone size only sometimes, using once, few, many, or a class for an expanded clone.

size	D	V	J	DNA	CDR3
.	.	TRBV11-3	TRBJ1-1	TGTGCCAGCACCCCCAGCACTGAAGCTTTCTTT	CASTPSTEAFF
.	TRBD1	TRBV30	TRBJ1-1	TGTGCCTGGACCTCGGACAGGGGAAAAGCTTTCTTT	CAWTSDRGKAFF
once	TRBD1	TRBV7-9	TRBJ1-1	TGTGCCAGCAGCTTAGGGAGGGGTAGGGGACAGGGGACGGACACTGAAGCTTTCTTT	CASSLGRGRGQGTDTEAFF
.	TRBD1	TRBV29-1	TRBJ1-2	TGCAGCGTAGGCCAGGGACAGCAGACTAACTATGGCTACACCTTC	CSVGQGQQTNYGYTF
.	.	TRBV11-2	TRBJ2-1	TGTGCCAGCTCCGAGTCCCCCTACAATGAGCAGTTCTTC	CASSESPYNEQFF
.	.	TRBV5-1	TRBJ2-7	TGCGCCAGCAGCTTGCCCAACGGGAAATACGAGCAGTACTTC	CASSLPNGKYEQYF
.	.	TRBV6-1	TRBJ2-1	TGTGCCAGCAGTGGTGGAGGTTCCTACAATGAGCAGTTCTTC	CASSGGGSYNEQFF
.	.	TRBV9	TRBJ1-3	TGTGCCAGCAGCGTAGGAACAGCAGCAGGAAACACCATATATTTT	CASSVGTAAGNTIYF
.	.	TRBV6-5	TRBJ2-3	TGTGCCAGCAGTTACTCGCGCGGGCGCACAGATACGCAGTATTTT	CASSYSRGRTDTQYF
.	.	TRBV9	TRBJ1-2	TGTGCCAGCAGCGTAGGTGCAGGGCCTAACTATGGCTACACCTTC	CASSVGAGPNYGYTF
.	.	TRBV10-1	TRBJ2-1	TGCGCCAGCAGTGAGTTTGCGGGGAACAGTGAGCAGTTCTTC	CASSEFAGNSEQFF
.	TRBD2	TRBV27	TRBJ2-3	TGTGCCAGCAGTTTCTCGGGAGCGGGAGTCGGTACAGATACGCAGTATTTT	CASSFSGAGVGTDTQYF
.	.	TRBV14	TRBJ2-1	TGTGCCAGCAGCCCATTCTCCGGGGCGGGATCCTACAATGAGCAGTTCTTC	CASSPFSGAGSYNEQFF
.	.	TRBV7-6	TRBJ2-7	TGTGCCAGCAGCTTATACGACTCTACGGGGGAGCAGTACTTC	CASSLYDSTGEQYF
.	TRBD2	TRBV7-8	TRBJ2-1	TGTGCCAGCAGCTTAGAAGGGACTAGCTCCTACAATGAGCAGTTCTTC	CASSLEGTSSYNEQFF
.	TRBD1	TRBV27	TRBJ1-2	TGTGCCAGCAACCGGAGAGGACAGGATTCTAACTATGGCTACACCTTC	CASNRRGQDSNYGYTF
.	.	TRBV6-1	TRBJ2-7	TGTGCCAGCACTAGGAGTTCCTACGAGCAGTACTTC	CASTRSSYEQYF
once	.	TRBV28	TRBJ1-5	TGTGCCAGCAGCCGGTTTGCACTTGTCCCTAGCAATCAGCCCCAGCATTTT	CASSRFALVPSNQPQHF
.	.	TRBV29-1	TRBJ2-1	TGCAGCGTCACTACTTACAATGAGCAGTTCTTC	CSVTTYNEQFF
.	TRBD1	TRBV19	TRBJ1-4	TGTGCCAGTAGTTGGGACAGCTTAAATGAAAAACTGTTTTTT	CASSWDSLNEKLFF
.	TRBD1	TRBV30	TRBJ1-4	TGTGCCTGGAGTCGGACGGGACAGGGGGAGGAAAAACTGTTTTTT	CAWSRTGQGEEKLFF
.	.	TRBV19	TRBJ2-6	TGTGCCAGTAGTATAGGCAGACAGGGAGGCTCTGGGGCCAACGTCCTGACTTTC	CASSIGRQGGSGANVLTF
.	.	TRBV7-9	TRBJ2-1	TGTGCCAGCAACACTTGGCAGGGTTACAATGAGCAGTTCTTC	CASNTWQGYNEQFF
.	TRBD2	TRBV6-5	TRBJ2-3	TGTGCCAGCAGTTACACCCAGCGGGGGCCCACAGATACGCAGTATTTT	CASSYTQRGPTDTQYF
.	.	TRBV19	TRBJ2-2	TGTGCCAGTAATGCAGGGTACACCGGGGAGCTGTTTTTT	CASNAGYTGELFF
.	TRBD1	TRBV10-1	TRBJ2-1	TGCGCCAGCAGTCGGGACAGGGTTGTCTACAATGAGCAGTTCTTC	CASSRDRVVYNEQFF
.	.	TRBV14	TRBJ1-5	TGTGCCAGCAGCCAAGCAGGCGGGAGTTATAGCAATCAGCCCCAGCATTTT	CASSQAGGSYSNQPQHF
once	TRBD2	TRBV5-1	TRBJ2-1	TGCGCCAGCAGCTCAGGGACTAGCTTCTCCTACAATGAGCAGTTCTTC	CASSSGTSFSYNEQFF
once	.	TRBV30	TRBJ2-3	TGTGCCTGGAGTGTAGGGGGTGTTAGAGATACGCAGTATTTT	CAWSVGGVRDTQYF
.	.	TRBV7-9	TRBJ2-7	TGTGCCAGCAGCTTAAGTCTGCGCGAGCAGTACTTC	CASSLSLREQYF
.	TRBD2	TRBV11-2	TRBJ2-5	TGTGCCAGCAGCCTCGGACTAGCGGGTACCCTACAAGAGACCCAGTACTTC	CASSLGLAGTLQETQYF
.	.	TRBV6-5	TRBJ2-1	TGTGCCAGCAGTACGGGACTCCACAATGAGCAGTTCTTC	CASSTGLHNEQFF
.	TRBD1	TRBV4-3	TRBJ2-1	TGCGCCAGCAGTCCCGGGACAGACTCCTACAATGAGCAGTTCTTC	CASSPGTDSYNEQFF
.	TRBD1	TRBV30	TRBJ1-1	TGTGCCTGGCGGACAGGGTCTGAAGCTTTCTTT	CAWRTGSEAFF
once	.	TRBV28	TRBJ1-1	TGTGCCACCGAACTCTTGAACACTGAAGCTTTCTTT	CATELLNTEAFF
.	.	TRBV30	TRBJ1-1	TGTGCCTGGAGTTTTTCCTCAACAGGGCACCGAGCTTTCTTT	CAWSFSSTGHRAFF
.	TRBD2	TRBV19	TRBJ2-5	TGTGCCAGTAGGCCCCAACAAAAAAAGCGGGGCAAGCAAGAGACCCAGTACTTC	CASRPQQKKRGKQETQYF
.	.	TRBV28	TRBJ1-5	TGTGCCAGCAGTCACCCCTTTGACATGTCTAGCAATCAGCCCCAGCATTTT	CASSHPFDMSSNQPQHF
.	TRBD1	TRBV4-1	TRBJ1-2	TGCGCCAGCAGCCCGAAGGGACAGGTAGCTAACTATGGCTACACCTTC	CASSPKGQVANYGYTF
.	TRBD1	TRBV7-2	TRBJ1-2	TGTGCCAGCAGCTTAATAACCGGGACAGGGGGCGATGGCTACACCTTC	CASSLITGTGGDGYTF
.	TRBD1	TRBV7-6	TRBJ1-5	TGTGCCAGCAGCTTAGAGACAGGGCCGGGCCAGCCCCAGCATTTT	CASSLETGPGQPQHF
.	TRBD1	TRBV7-7	TRBJ2-7	TGTGCTAGCAGCTTGGGTCGGGACAGGGGGGGACACGAGCAGTACTTC	CASSLGRDRGGHEQYF
.	TRBD2	TRBV30	TRBJ2-1	TGTGCCTGGATCCGGATGACTAGCGGGATCAATGAGCAGTTCTTC	CAWIRMTSGINEQFF
.	TRBD1	TRBV6-6	TRBJ1-1	TGTGCCAGCATCTCCCGGGACAGGGGTAACACTGAAGCTTTCTTT	CASISRDRGNTEAFF
.	.	TRBV6-5	TRBJ2-3	TGTGCCAGCAGGCGGGGAGGCACGCAGTATTTT	CASRRGGTQYF
once	TRBD1	TRBV5-6	TRBJ2-5	TGTGCCAGCAGCCCGCCGGGACAGGGTAGGAAAGAGACCCAGTACTTC	CASSPPGQGRKETQYF
.	.	TRBV7-2	TRBJ2-2	TGTGCCAGCAGCTCGATGGAGGGCAACGGGGAGCTGTTTTTT	CASSSMEGNGELFF
.	.	TRBV4-3	TRBJ1-5	TGCGCCAGCAGCCAAGACAGGGGTAATCAGCCCCAGCATTTT	CASSQDRGNQPQHF
.	TRBD2	TRBV30	TRBJ2-5	TGTGCCTGGAGTACTAGCGGGAGTCCGACCCAGTACTTC	CAWSTSGSPTQYF
once	.	TRBV4-1	TRBJ1-5	TGCGCCAGCAGCCAAGAATGGGAGAGCAATCAGCCCCAGCATTTT	CASSQEWESNQPQHF
.	TRBD1	TRBV27	TRBJ2-7	TGTGCCAGCAAGGACAGGGGGTGGGACGAGCAGTACTTC	CASKDRGWDEQYF
.	TRBD1	TRBV25-1	TRBJ1-5	TGTGCCAGCAGCGACAGGGGGTATAGCAATCAGCCCCAGCATTTT	CASSDRGYSNQPQHF
.	.	TRBV29-1	TRBJ2-3	TGCAGCGTTCGTCGGGGGACAGATACGCAGTATTTT	CSVRRGTDTQYF